This T cell receptor beta chain was sequenced for a study of T-cell reconstitution after alpha-beta-depleted transplantation in children. The study, taken as a whole, reports: Once a year had passed after transplant, T-cell counts and diversity came mostly from newly produced T cells. Several hundred expanded graft clones reportedly supplied alpha-beta T cells about two months after transplant.

Worth noting for this clonotype: As yet, its antigen is unknown.

Unique molecular identifiers were built into the TCRbeta library. TCRdb reanalysed the PCR reads using MiXCR and keeps one entry per CDR3 protein. This table has around 190,000 distinct CDR3 sequences, approximately 6.3% appearing once. The CDR3 loop spans 13 amino acids. V lost 5 bases and J lost 15; bases outside the gene matches: 11. The germline V gene encodes CDR1 SGHTA and CDR2 FQGNSA. The V call is TRBV7-2, the J call TRBJ2-1; 9 nucleotides agree with TRBD1. The source material was PBMCs, sampled before TCRalphabeta/CD19-depleted stem cell transplant. This receptor was taken from a boy aged 2-15 years with acute lymphoblastic leukemia, due to receive a stem cell transplant. CDR3 region: CASSAMTGTGRFF. The CDR3 DNA sequence: TGTGCCAGCAGCGCAATGACCGGGACAGGGCGGTTCTTC.